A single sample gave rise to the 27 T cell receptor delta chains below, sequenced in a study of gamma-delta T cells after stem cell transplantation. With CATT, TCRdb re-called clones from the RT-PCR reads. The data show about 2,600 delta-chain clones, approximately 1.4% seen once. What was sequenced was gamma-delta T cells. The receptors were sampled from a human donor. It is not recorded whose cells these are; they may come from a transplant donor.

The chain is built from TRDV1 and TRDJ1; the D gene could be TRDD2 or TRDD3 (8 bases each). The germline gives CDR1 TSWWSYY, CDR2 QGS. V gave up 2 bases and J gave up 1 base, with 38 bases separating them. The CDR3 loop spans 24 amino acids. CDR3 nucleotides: TGTGCTCTTGGGGAAGTCCCCCCTCTTCCTACTCATCTGGGGGACCATAGGGGCACCGATAAACTCATCTTT. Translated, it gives CALGEVPPLPTHLGDHRGTDKLIF.

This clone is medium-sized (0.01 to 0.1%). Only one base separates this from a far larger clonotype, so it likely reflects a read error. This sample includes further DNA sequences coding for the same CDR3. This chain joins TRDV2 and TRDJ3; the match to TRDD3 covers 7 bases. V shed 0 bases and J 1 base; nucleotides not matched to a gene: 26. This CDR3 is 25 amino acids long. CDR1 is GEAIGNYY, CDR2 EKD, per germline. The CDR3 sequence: CACDTVSGWGTPPRLSSWDTRQMFF. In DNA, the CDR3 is TGTGCCTGTGACACCGTGAGTGGATGGGGGACCCCGCCTCGTTTATCGTCCTGGGACACCCGACAGATGTTTTTC.

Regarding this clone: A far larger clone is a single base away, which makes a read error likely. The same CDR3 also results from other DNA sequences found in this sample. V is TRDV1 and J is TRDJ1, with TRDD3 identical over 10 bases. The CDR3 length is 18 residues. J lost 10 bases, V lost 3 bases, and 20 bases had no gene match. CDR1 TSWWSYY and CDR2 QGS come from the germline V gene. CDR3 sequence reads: CALGEPGPCTGGCGRLIF. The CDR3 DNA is TGTGCTCTTGGGGAGCCAGGCCCCTGTACTGGGGGATGTGGGAGACTCATCTTT.

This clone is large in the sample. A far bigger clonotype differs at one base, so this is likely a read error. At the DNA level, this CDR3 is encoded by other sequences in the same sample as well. The DNA of the CDR3 is TGTGCCTGTGACACCGTGAGTGGATGGGGGACCCCGCTCCGTTTATCGTCCTGGGACACCCGACAGATGTTTTTC. Amino acids: CACDTVSGWGTPLRLSSWDTRQMFF. The V call is TRDV2, the J call TRDJ3, with 7 positions matching TRDD3. Germline V gene lookup returns CDR1 GEAIGNYY and CDR2 EKD. This CDR3 region has 25 residues. After removal of 0 bases from V and 1 base from J, the junction contained 26 bases not matched to a gene.

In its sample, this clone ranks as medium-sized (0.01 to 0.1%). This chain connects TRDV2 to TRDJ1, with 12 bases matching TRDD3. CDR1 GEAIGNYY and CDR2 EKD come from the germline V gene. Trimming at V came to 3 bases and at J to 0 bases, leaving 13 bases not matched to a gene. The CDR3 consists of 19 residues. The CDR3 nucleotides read TGTGCCTGTGACGGCCCCCTGGGGGATACGCGAAAACACACCGATAAACTCATCTTT. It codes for CACDGPLGDTRKHTDKLIF.

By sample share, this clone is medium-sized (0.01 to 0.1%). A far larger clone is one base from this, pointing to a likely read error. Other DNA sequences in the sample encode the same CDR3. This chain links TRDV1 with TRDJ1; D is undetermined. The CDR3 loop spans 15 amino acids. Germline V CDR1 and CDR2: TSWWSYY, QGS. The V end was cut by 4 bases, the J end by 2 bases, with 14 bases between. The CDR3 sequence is CALGASTFPTDKLIF. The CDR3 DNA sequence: TGTGCTCTTGGGGCCAGTACATTCCCTACCGATAAACTCATCTTT.

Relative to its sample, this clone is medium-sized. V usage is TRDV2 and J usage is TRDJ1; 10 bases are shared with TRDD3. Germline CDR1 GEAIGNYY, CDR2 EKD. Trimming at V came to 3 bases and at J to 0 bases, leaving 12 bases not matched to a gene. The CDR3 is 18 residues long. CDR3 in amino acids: CACDPVSGGYGYTDKLIF. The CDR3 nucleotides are TGTGCCTGTGACCCAGTGTCTGGGGGATATGGGTACACCGATAAACTCATCTTT.

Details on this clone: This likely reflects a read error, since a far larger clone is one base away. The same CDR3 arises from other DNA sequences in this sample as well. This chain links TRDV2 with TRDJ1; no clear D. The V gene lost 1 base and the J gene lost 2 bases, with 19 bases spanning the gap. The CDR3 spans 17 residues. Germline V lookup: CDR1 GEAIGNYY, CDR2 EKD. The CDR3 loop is CACDTLGHTRRTDKLIF. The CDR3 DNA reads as TGTGCCTGTGACACTTTGGGACATACCCGACGGACCGATAAACTCATCTTT.

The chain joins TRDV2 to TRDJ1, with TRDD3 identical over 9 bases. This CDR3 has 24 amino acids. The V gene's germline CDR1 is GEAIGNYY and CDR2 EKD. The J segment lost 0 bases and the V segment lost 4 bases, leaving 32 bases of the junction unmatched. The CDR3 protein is CACEPPYSQLGDRKMARDTDKLIF. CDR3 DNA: TGTGCCTGTGAGCCCCCCTACAGCCAACTGGGGGACCGAAAAATGGCCCGAGACACCGATAAACTCATCTTT.

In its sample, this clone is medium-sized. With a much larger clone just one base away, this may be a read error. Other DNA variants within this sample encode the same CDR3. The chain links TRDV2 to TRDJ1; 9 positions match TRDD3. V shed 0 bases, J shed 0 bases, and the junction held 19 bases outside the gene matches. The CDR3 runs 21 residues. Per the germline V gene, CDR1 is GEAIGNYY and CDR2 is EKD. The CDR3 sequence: CACDTVKAPVGGYRDTDKLIF. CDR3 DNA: TGTGCCTGTGACACCGTTAAGGCCCCCGTCGGGGGATACAGAGACACCGATAAACTCATCTTT.

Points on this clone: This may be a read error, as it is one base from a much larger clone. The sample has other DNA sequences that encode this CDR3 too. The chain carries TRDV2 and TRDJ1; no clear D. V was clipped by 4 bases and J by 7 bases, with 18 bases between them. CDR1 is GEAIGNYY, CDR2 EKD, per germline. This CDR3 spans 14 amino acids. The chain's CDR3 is CACDTLARRSKLIF. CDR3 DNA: TGTGCCTGTGATACTTTGGCACGCCGGAGTAAACTCATCTTT.

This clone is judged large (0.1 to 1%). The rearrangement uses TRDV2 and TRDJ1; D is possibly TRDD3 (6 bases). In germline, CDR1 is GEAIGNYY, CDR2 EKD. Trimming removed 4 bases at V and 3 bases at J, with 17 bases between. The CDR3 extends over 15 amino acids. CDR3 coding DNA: TGTGCCTGTGATTCCCTTACTGGGAAGTCCGATAAACTCATCTTT. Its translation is CACDSLTGKSDKLIF.

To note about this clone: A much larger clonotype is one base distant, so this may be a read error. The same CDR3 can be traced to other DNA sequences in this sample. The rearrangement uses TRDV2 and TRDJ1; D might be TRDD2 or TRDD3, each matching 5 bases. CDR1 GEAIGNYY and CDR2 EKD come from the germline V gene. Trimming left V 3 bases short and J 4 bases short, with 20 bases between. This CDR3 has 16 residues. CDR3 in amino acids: CACDFLMVDTRDKLIF. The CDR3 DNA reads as TGTGCCTGTGACTTCCTCATGGTCGATACTCGCGATAAACTCATCTTT.

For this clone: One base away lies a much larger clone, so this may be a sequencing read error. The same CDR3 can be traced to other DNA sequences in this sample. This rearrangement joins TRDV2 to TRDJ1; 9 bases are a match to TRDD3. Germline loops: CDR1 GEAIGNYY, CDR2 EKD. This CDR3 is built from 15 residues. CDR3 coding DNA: TGTGCCTGTGAGGGGATGGGGGGATACACCGATAAACTCATCTTC. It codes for CACEGMGGYTDKLIF.

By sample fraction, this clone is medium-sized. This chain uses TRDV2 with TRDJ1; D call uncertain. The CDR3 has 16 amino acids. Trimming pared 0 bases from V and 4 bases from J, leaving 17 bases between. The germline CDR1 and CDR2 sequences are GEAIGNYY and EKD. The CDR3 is CACDTVNRWSGDKLIF. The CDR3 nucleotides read TGTGCCTGTGACACCGTAAATCGTTGGTCGGGCGATAAACTCATCTTT.

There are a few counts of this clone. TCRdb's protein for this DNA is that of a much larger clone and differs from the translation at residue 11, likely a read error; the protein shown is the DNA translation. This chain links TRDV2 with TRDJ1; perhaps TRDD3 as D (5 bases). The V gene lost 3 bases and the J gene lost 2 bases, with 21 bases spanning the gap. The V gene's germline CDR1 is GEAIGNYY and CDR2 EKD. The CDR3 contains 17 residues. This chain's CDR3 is CACDGLRGATETDKLIF. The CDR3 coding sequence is TGTGCCTGTGACGGTCTAAGGGGGGCCACGGAAACCGATAAACTCATCTTT.

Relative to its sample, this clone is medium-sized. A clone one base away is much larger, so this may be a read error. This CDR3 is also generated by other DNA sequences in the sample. CDR3 sequence (DNA): TGTGCCTGTGACACTCTCTATACTGGGGGATCCTACACCGATAAACTCATCTTT. Translation: CACDTLYTGGSYTDKLIF. The gene calls are TRDV2 and TRDJ1, with 10 bases matching TRDD3. Germline loops: CDR1 GEAIGNYY, CDR2 EKD. The ends lost 1 base at V and 0 bases at J; junction bases unmatched: 10. This CDR3 contains 18 residues.

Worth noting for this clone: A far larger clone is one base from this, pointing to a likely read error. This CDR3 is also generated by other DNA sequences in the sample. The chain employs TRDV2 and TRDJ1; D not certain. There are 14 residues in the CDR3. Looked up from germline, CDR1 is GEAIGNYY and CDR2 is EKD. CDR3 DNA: TGTGCCTGCGACACCGTTGGGTTCACCGATAAACTCATCTTT. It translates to CACDTVGFTDKLIF.

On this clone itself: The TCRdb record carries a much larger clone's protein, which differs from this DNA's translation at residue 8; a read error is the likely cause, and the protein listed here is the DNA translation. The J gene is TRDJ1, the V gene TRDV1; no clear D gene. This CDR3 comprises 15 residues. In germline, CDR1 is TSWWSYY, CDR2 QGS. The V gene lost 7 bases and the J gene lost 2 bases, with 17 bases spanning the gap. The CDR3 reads CALECCLEITDKLIF. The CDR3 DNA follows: TGTGCTCTTGAGTGTTGCCTGGAGATTACCGATAAACTCATCTTT.

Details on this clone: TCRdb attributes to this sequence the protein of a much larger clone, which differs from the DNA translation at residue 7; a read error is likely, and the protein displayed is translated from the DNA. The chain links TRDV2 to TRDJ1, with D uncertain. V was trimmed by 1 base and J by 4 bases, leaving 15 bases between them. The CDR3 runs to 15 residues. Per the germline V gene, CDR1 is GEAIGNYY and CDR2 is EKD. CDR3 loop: CACDTLHSAGDKLIF. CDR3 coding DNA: TGTGCCTGTGACACGTTGCACTCAGCCGGCGATAAACTCATCTTT.

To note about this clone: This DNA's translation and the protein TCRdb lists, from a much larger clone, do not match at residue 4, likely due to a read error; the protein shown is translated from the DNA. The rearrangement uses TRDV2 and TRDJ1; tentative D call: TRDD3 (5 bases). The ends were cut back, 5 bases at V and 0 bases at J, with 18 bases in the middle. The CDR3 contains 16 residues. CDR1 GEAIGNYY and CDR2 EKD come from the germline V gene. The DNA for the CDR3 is TGTGCCTGTGGCGGGGTTGGGGTTGATTACACCGATAAACTCATCTTT. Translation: CACGGVGVDYTDKLIF.

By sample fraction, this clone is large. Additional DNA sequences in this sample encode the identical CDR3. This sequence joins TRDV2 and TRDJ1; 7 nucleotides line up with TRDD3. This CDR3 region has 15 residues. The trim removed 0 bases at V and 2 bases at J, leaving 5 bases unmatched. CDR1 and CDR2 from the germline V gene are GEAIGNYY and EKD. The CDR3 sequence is CACDTVGDRTDKLIF. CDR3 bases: TGTGCCTGTGACACCGTCGGGGATAGGACCGATAAACTCATCTTT.

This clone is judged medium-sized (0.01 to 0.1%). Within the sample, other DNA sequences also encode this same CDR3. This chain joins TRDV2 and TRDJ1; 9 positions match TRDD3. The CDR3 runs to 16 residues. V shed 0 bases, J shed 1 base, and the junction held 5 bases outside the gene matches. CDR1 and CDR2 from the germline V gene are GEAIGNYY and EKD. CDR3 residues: CACDTVGGYFTDKLIF. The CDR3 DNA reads TGTGCCTGTGACACCGTTGGGGGATATTTCACCGATAAACTCATCTTT.

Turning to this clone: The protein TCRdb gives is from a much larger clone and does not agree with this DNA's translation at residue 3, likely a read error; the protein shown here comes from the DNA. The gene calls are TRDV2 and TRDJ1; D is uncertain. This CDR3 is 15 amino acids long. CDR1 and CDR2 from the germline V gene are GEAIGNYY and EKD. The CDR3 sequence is CARDSLAEYTDKLIF. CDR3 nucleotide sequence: TGTGCCCGTGACTCCTTGGCGGAGTACACCGATAAACTCATCTTT.

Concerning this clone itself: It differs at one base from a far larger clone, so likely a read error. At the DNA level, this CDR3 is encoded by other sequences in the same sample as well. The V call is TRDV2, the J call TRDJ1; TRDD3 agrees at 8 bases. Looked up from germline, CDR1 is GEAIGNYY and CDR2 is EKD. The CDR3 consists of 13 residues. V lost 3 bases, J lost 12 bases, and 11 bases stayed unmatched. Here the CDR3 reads CACDSILGDTVIF. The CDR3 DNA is TGTGCCTGTGACTCAATACTAGGGGATACCGTCATCTTT.

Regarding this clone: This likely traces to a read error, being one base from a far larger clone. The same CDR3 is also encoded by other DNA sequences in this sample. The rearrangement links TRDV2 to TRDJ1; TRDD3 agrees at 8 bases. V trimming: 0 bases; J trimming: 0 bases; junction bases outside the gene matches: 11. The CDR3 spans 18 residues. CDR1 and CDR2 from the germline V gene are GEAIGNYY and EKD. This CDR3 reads CACDTLYTGGSYTDKLIF. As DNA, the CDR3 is TGTGCCTGTGACACCCTCTATACTGGGGGGTCCTACACCGATAAACTCATCTTT.

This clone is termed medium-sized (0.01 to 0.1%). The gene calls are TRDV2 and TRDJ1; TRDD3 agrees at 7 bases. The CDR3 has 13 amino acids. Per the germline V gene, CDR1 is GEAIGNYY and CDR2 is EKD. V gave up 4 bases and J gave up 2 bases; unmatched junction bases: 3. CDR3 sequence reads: CACDGIQTDKLIF. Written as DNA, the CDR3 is TGTGCCTGTGATGGGATACAAACCGATAAACTCATCTTT.